Following are 10 T cell receptor beta chains from one sample sequenced in a study of T cells of healthy individuals. Using its own MiXCR run on the 5' RACE reads, TCRdb lists one record per CDR3 protein. The table has 55,000 to 65,000 distinct CDR3 sequences, 15% to 20% seen once. These receptors were obtained from a human donor in good health.

In its sample, this clonotype was seen a few times. V gene TRBV12-2 combines with J gene TRBJ1-3. TRBV12-2 is classified as a pseudogene. This CDR3 region has 13 residues. The CDR3 DNA reads TGTGCAAGTCGCTTAGCGAGGGGAAACACCATATATTTT. Translation gives CASRLARGNTIYF.

This chain connects TRBV6-5 to TRBJ2-5; no clear D. V was cut by 0 bases and J by 0 bases, with 8 bases left in between. The CDR3 runs to 15 residues. Germline lookup yields CDR1 MNHEY and CDR2 SVGAGI. CDR3 nucleotide sequence: TGTGCCAGCAGTTACTCGGCGGCAGACCAAGAGACCCAGTACTTC. The encoded protein is CASSYSAADQETQYF.

This clonotype occurred many times. The chain employs TRBV5-4 and TRBJ1-1; the D gene is possibly TRBD1 (6 bases). Germline V gene data show CDR1 as SGHNT and CDR2 as YYREEE (reference sequence). This CDR3 spans 15 amino acids. Trimming took 0 bases from V and 4 from J, leaving 13 bases between them. CDR3 sequence: CASSLVEQGSTEAFF. In nucleotides, the CDR3 is TGTGCCAGCAGCTTGGTTGAACAGGGTTCCACTGAAGCTTTCTTT.

Ten or more counts support this clonotype. The rearrangement uses TRBV29-1 and TRBJ2-1; tentative D call: TRBD1 (5 bases). This CDR3 is 12 amino acids long. The V end lost 7 bases, the J end lost 5 bases, and 12 bases lay between the germline ends. Germline V gene data show CDR1 as SQVTM and CDR2 as ANQGSEA. The CDR3 protein is CSGLTANNEQFF. In DNA, the CDR3 is TGCAGCGGACTGACAGCAAACAATGAGCAGTTCTTC.

Only a few counts were recorded for this clonotype. This sequence joins TRBV11-1 and TRBJ2-1; TRBD2 matches at 15 bases. This CDR3 has 15 residues. The J segment lost 6 bases and the V segment lost 5 bases, leaving 2 bases of the junction unmatched. CDR1 and CDR2 from the germline V gene are SGHAT and FQDESV (reference sequence). This chain's CDR3 is CASSRTSGGANEQFF. CDR3 sequence (DNA): TGTGCCAGCAGCAGGACTAGCGGGGGGGCCAATGAGCAGTTCTTC.

This chain joins TRBV10-3 and TRBJ2-2, with 8 bases that match TRBD1. V shed 4 bases, J shed 4 bases, and the junction held 14 bases outside the gene matches. This CDR3 has 18 residues. Germline CDR1 reads ENHRY; CDR2 reads SYGVKD. CDR3: CAISARTAGTGVTGELFF. In DNA form, the CDR3 reads TGTGCCATCAGTGCCCGTACTGCCGGGACAGGAGTCACCGGGGAGCTGTTTTTT.

V gene TRBV5-1 combines with J gene TRBJ2-3; 12 nucleotides agree with TRBD2. J was trimmed by 2 bases and V by 4 bases; bases with no gene match: 8. The CDR3 is 17 amino acids. CDR1 and CDR2 (germline): SGHRS, YFSETQ. CDR3 sequence reads: CASSAATSGGHTDTQYF. CDR3 DNA: TGCGCCAGCAGCGCAGCGACTAGCGGGGGCCACACAGATACGCAGTATTTT.

This clonotype was observed many times. The rearrangement links TRBV27 to TRBJ1-1; D not resolved. Germline V CDR1 and CDR2: MNHEY, SMNVEV (reference sequence). The CDR3 has 13 residues. V was clipped by 6 bases and J by 2 bases, with 10 bases between them. This CDR3 is CASSPVRNTEAFF. The CDR3, as DNA: TGTGCCAGCAGCCCAGTAAGAAACACTGAAGCTTTCTTT.

This clonotype was seen repeatedly, ten times or more. The chain employs TRBV7-6 and TRBJ2-7, with 15 bases lining up with TRBD2. Germline V gives CDR1 SGHVS, CDR2 FNYEAQ. After removal of 5 bases from V and 3 bases from J, the junction contained 14 bases not matched to a gene. The CDR3 totals 19 residues. CDR3 DNA sequence: TGTGCCAGCAGCCCAGGACTAGCGGGAGGGCCGGGCCAAAACTACGAGCAGTACTTC. This codes for CASSPGLAGGPGQNYEQYF.

This clonotype was counted ten times or more. The chain carries TRBV6-2 or TRBV6-3 and TRBJ1-1, with no clear D. With 2 bases removed from V and 4 bases from J, the gap between germline ends came to 11 bases. This CDR3 comprises 14 residues. From germline, CDR1 is MNHEY and CDR2 SVGEGT. For the CDR3, the DNA is TGTGCCAGCAGTTACGGGCATCTTGGCACTGAAGCTTTCTTT. Amino acids: CASSYGHLGTEAFF.